This T cell receptor (beta chain) was sequenced during a study of T-cell reconstitution after alpha-beta-depleted transplantation in children (dated by TCRdb to 2016 to 2017). A note on the overall study: T-cell immune reconstitution after TCRalphabeta/CD19-depleted allogeneic hematopoietic cell transplantation in children was quantitatively tracked in the study by means of TCR repertoire profiling.

The V and J ends are trimmed by 4 bases and 1 base, leaving 15 bases between them. The CDR3 spans 16 residues, from the cysteine through the phenylalanine. Only the CDR3 portion is preserved as DNA: 48 bases, with reading frame beginning at the first base. Sequences MNHEY (CDR1) and SVGAGI (CDR2) are obtained from the germline V gene. This clonotype was seen repeatedly, ten times or more. Its antigen specificity is not known. Base qualities are not recorded, but no much larger clone differs from it by a single base. Library construction relied on PCR. The listed sequencing device is Illumina HiSeq 2500. To normalize quantification of the TCRbeta repertoire, the TCR libraries were built with molecular barcoding that relied on unique molecular identifiers. TCRdb's own reprocessing of the public reads used fastp at Q25 and MiXCR and kept productive beta chains. Under each unique CDR3 protein, matching rows form one entry showing the most common genes and DNA. The sample table shows about 610,000 distinct CDR3 sequences, and 8% to 11% are seen once. Of the sample, about 4% is held by the ten largest clones.

This specimen consisted of PBMCs from the stem cell graft donor, obtained from the stem cell graft. The source is a human donor who donated a stem cell graft to a child with acute myeloid leukemia. The sequence joins TRBV6-5 to TRBJ2-3; a weak D assignment points to TRBD1 (7 bases agree). The bases are TGTGCCAGCAGTTCCGGGACCAGGGGGGGCACAGATACGCAGTATTTT. Its coded protein is CASSSGTRGGTDTQYF.